The 31 T cell receptor beta chains below were found in one sample sequenced in a study of vaccination and CD4 T cells after COVID-19. Stated treatment: approximately 10-day PBMC culture with coronavirus spike peptide pools or control peptides (ViraFEST assay). The collection of CD4+ T cells from the unexposed donor took place before the COVID-19 pandemic (2011-2018). No antigens are known for them. Scientists ran DNA taken from cultured CD4+ T cells through the Oncomine TCR Beta short-read assay for sequencing. TCRdb reanalysed the PCR reads using MiXCR and keeps one entry per CDR3 protein. In the table there are 7,000 or so distinct CDR3 sequences, about 41% of which are singletons. What was sequenced was CD4+ T cells from blood, cultured in vitro. These receptor sequences come from a human donor in good health.

This clonotype was detected only a few times. The J gene is TRBJ1-2, the V gene TRBV7-2, with D perhaps matching TRBD1 (6 bases). The CDR3 is made up of 15 amino acids. Trimming cost V 4 bases and J 6 bases, with 18 bases left between them. Germline-derived CDR1 and CDR2 are SGHTA and FQGNSA. DNA of the CDR3: TGTGCCAGCAGCTCCCGGCCCCAGACAGGACATGGCTACACCTTC. This codes for CASSSRPQTGHGYTF.

The CDR3 region is CASSQESGRAHRSYNEQFF. In DNA form, the CDR3 reads TGTGCCAGCAGCCAAGAGAGCGGGAGGGCTCACCGCTCCTACAATGAGCAGTTCTTC. The gene calls are TRBV14 and TRBJ2-1; TRBD2 matches 10 bases. CDR3 length equals 19 residues. CDR1 SGHDN and CDR2 FVKESK come from the germline V gene. The V segment lost 0 bases and the J segment 0 bases; nucleotides outside the gene matches: 8.

The chain uses TRBV20-1 and TRBJ2-3, with D perhaps matching TRBD1 or TRBD2 (5 bases each). CDR1 is DFQATT and CDR2 is SNEGSKA in the germline V gene (reference sequence). Trimming stripped 2 bases from V and 8 bases from J, with 20 bases between. This CDR3 is 15 amino acids long. The CDR3 DNA reads as TGCAGTGCTAGATCCTCGGGGCGGAGCACGACTACGCAGTATTTT. Its protein product is CSARSSGRSTTTQYF.

The rearrangement uses TRBV19 and TRBJ2-7, with TRBD1 matching over 8 bases. Unmatched junction bases numbered 14, after V lost 10 bases and J lost 3 bases. Looked up from germline, CDR1 is LNHDA and CDR2 is SQIVND (reference sequence). The CDR3 is 15 residues long. The CDR3 DNA sequence: TGTGCCACCTCTCCGGGGCAGGGGGCGGTCTACGAGCAGTACTTC. Translated: CATSPGQGAVYEQYF.

The chain has TRBV28 and TRBJ2-7; D not resolved. Between the trimmed V and J ends, which lost 6 bases and 5 bases, there was a span of 20 bases. Germline values: CDR1 MDHEN, CDR2 SYDVKM. The length of the CDR3 is 15 residues. The CDR3 DNA follows: TGTGCCAGCAGCCTTTCAAGTTTATATCGGGACGAGCAGTACTTC. Amino acids: CASSLSSLYRDEQYF.

The V call is TRBV19, the J call TRBJ1-6, with no clear D. CDR3 size: 14 residues. Trimming pared 5 bases from V and 5 bases from J, leaving 10 bases between. CDR1 LNHDA and CDR2 SQIVND come from the germline V gene (reference sequence). This CDR3 is CASSWAGDNSPLHF. Written as DNA, the CDR3 is TGTGCCAGTAGTTGGGCCGGGGATAATTCACCCCTCCACTTT.

The CDR3 sequence is CASSLVQGYGYTF. CDR3 in DNA: TGTGCCAGCAGCTTAGTACAGGGCTATGGCTACACCTTC. The chain uses TRBV7-2 and TRBJ1-2, with a possible D match to TRBD1 (6 bases). Deletions cut 1 base from V and 4 bases from J, with 7 bases between. From germline, CDR1 is SGHTA and CDR2 FQGNSA. This CDR3 is 13 amino acids long. The variable domain in full, with the rest retrieved from reference TRBV7-2 and TRBJ1-2, is GAGVSQSPSNKVTEKGKDVELRCDPISGHTALYWYRQSLGQGLEFLIYFQGNSAPDKSGLPSDRFSAERTGGSVSTLTIQRTQQEDSAVYLCASSLVQGYGYTFGSGTRLTVV.

This clonotype was seen a handful of times. The rearrangement uses TRBV5-4 and TRBJ1-2; 10 bases align to TRBD1. V shed 3 bases and J 8 bases; nucleotides not matched to a gene: 10. The CDR3 sequence is 15 residues long. Per germline, CDR1 SGHNT and CDR2 YYREEE (reference sequence). Written as DNA, the CDR3 is TGTGCCAGCAGCTCGGACAGGGGGATAAGATACGGCTACACCTTC. It codes for CASSSDRGIRYGYTF. The full variable domain, rest sourced from reference TRBV5-4 and TRBJ1-2, is ETGVTQSPTHLIKTRGQQVTLRCSSQSGHNTVSWYQQALGQGPQFIFQYYREEENGRGNFPPRFSGLQFPNYSSELNVNALELDDSALYLCASSSDRGIRYGYTFGSGTRLTVV.

By frequency in the sample, this clonotype is hyperexpanded. This sequence joins TRBV6-1 and TRBJ1-2; D unclear. Germline V gene data show CDR1 as MNHNS and CDR2 as SASEGT. This CDR3 comprises 15 residues. With 1 base removed from V and 5 bases from J, the gap between germline ends came to 14 bases. CDR3 residues: CASSEGGQKGYGYTF. For the CDR3, the DNA is TGTGCCAGCAGTGAAGGTGGTCAAAAAGGGTATGGCTACACCTTC.

The chain is built from TRBV2 and TRBJ1-1; D is ambiguous. The CDR3 contains 15 residues. The ends were cut back, 7 bases at V and 0 bases at J, with 15 bases in the middle. The germline V gene encodes CDR1 SNHLY and CDR2 FYNNEI. CDR3 in amino acids: CASTPFTAMNTEAFF. As DNA, the CDR3 is TGTGCCAGCACGCCATTTACGGCCATGAACACTGAAGCTTTCTTT.

The chain combines TRBV7-9 with TRBJ1-3; D ambiguous. With 5 bases removed from V and 0 bases from J, the gap between germline ends came to 17 bases. The CDR3 spans 17 residues. Looked up from germline, CDR1 is SEHNR and CDR2 is FQNEAQ (reference sequence). CDR3 region: CASSARPEKYSGNTIYF. In nucleotides, the CDR3 is TGTGCCAGCAGCGCCCGGCCGGAAAAGTACTCTGGAAACACCATATATTTT.

CDR3 amino acids: CASSPRDPLPNTGELFF. As DNA, the CDR3 is TGTGCCAGCAGCCCCCGGGACCCCCTCCCTAACACCGGGGAGCTGTTTTTT. This rearrangement joins TRBV7-2 to TRBJ2-2; D may be TRBD1 or TRBD2 (5 bases each). The CDR3 extends over 17 amino acids. Between the trimmed V and J ends, which lost 5 bases and 2 bases, there was a span of 18 bases. The germline gives CDR1 SGHTA, CDR2 FQGNSA.

The chain carries TRBV12-5 and TRBJ2-3; TRBD1 agrees at 8 bases. CDR3 length: 14 amino acids. Losses at the gene ends were 6 bases for V and 1 base for J; bases not matched to a gene: 3. Germline V gene lookup returns CDR1 LGHNT and CDR2 FRNRAP. The CDR3 nucleotides are TGTGCTAGTGGACCGGGACAGGGCACAGATACGCAGTATTTT. Amino acid sequence: CASGPGQGTDTQYF.

The gene calls are TRBV5-3 and TRBJ1-2; 8 bases are shared with TRBD1. TRBV5-3 is annotated as an ORF whose role is uncertain. The CDR3 has 13 residues. V lost 8 bases, J lost 4 bases, and 7 bases stayed unmatched. Here the CDR3 DNA reads TGTGCCAGCAGCCCCACAGGGGGCTATGGCTACACCTTC. This translates into CASSPTGGYGYTF.

In this sample, this clonotype turned up a few times. CDR3 loop: CASSPGHMESPLHF. The CDR3 DNA reads as TGTGCCAGCAGCCCGGGACATATGGAATCACCCCTCCACTTT. The chain uses TRBV7-6 and TRBJ1-6; a possible D gene is TRBD1 (6 bases). Deletions cut 5 bases from V and 10 bases from J, with 15 bases between. This CDR3 region has 14 residues. Per germline, CDR1 SGHVS and CDR2 FNYEAQ.

This clonotype was found a few times. The V and J genes are TRBV20-1 and TRBJ2-1, with TRBD2 identical over 10 bases. Germline-derived CDR1 and CDR2 are DFQATT and SNEGSKA (reference sequence). V gave up 3 bases and J gave up 13 bases; unmatched junction bases: 12. The CDR3 runs to 14 residues. CDR3 in amino acids: CSASLLAGPNLQFF. The CDR3 DNA reads as TGCAGTGCTAGTCTACTAGCGGGGCCAAACCTACAGTTCTTC.

J is TRBJ2-5 and V is TRBV5-1; 10 bases line up with TRBD2. The germline gives CDR1 SGHRS, CDR2 YFSETQ. Losses at the gene ends were 5 bases for V and 5 bases for J; bases not matched to a gene: 9. The CDR3 runs to 15 residues. Here the CDR3 reads CASSASGGAGETQYF. The CDR3 DNA reads TGCGCCAGCAGTGCCAGCGGGGGGGCCGGGGAGACCCAGTACTTC.

In its sample, this clonotype was seen a few times. The V call is TRBV19, the J call TRBJ1-5, with D tentatively TRBD1 (5 bases). The CDR3 contains 14 residues. Trimming shortened V by 3 bases and J by 5 bases, and 11 bases separated the two germline ends. Germline values: CDR1 LNHDA, CDR2 SQIVND (reference sequence). The DNA of the CDR3 is TGTGCCAGTAGTATGGGGGGTCGGGATCAGCCCCAGCATTTT. Translating gives CASSMGGRDQPQHF.

The chain joins TRBV7-2 to TRBJ1-2; no clear D. This CDR3 has 14 residues. Germline assignment: CDR1 SGHTA and CDR2 FQGNSA. The ends were cut back, 4 bases at V and 2 bases at J, with 11 bases in the middle. CDR3 DNA: TGTGCCAGCAGCTCACCACGACTGAACTATGGCTACACCTTC. This translates into CASSSPRLNYGYTF.

The V and J genes are TRBV20-1 and TRBJ1-3; D is ambiguous. CDR1 and CDR2 from the germline V gene are DFQATT and SNEGSKA (reference sequence). Trimming cost V 0 bases and J 0 bases, with 9 bases left between them. The CDR3 length is 15 residues. The CDR3 loop is CSARDPAFSGNTIYF. CDR3 in DNA: TGCAGTGCTAGAGATCCGGCCTTCTCTGGAAACACCATATATTTT.

The chain carries TRBV28 and TRBJ2-4; either TRBD1 or TRBD2 may supply D (6 bases each). V was trimmed by 11 bases and J by 9 bases, leaving 14 bases between them. CDR3 length: 11 residues. Looked up from germline, CDR1 is MDHEN and CDR2 is SYDVKM. The CDR3, as DNA: TGTGCCCATTCGGAGGGGGGCATTCAGTACTTC. It is translated as CAHSEGGIQYF.

The rearrangement uses TRBV20-1 and TRBJ1-1; no clear D. The ends were cut back, 3 bases at V and 1 base at J, with 15 bases in the middle. CDR3 size: 15 residues. The germline gives CDR1 DFQATT, CDR2 SNEGSKA (reference sequence). CDR3 residues: CSASYQYRPNTEAFF. CDR3 coding DNA: TGCAGTGCTAGTTATCAGTATCGGCCGAACACTGAAGCTTTCTTT.

V gene TRBV6-5 combines with J gene TRBJ2-2; D is uncertain. Germline CDR1 MNHEY, CDR2 SVGAGI. V shed 4 bases and J shed 1 base, with 7 bases lying between them. The CDR3 sequence is 14 residues long. DNA for the CDR3: TGTGCCAGCAGTTTTGCAGAGAACACCGGGGAGCTGTTTTTT. This sequence encodes CASSFAENTGELFF.

This clonotype came up a few times. This chain uses TRBV5-1 with TRBJ1-2; 7 nucleotides agree with TRBD1. This CDR3 comprises 14 residues. Per the germline V gene, CDR1 is SGHRS and CDR2 is YFSETQ. Unmatched junction bases numbered 4, after V lost 0 bases and J lost 5 bases. The CDR3 loop reads CASSLDRGGYGYTF. The CDR3 DNA sequence: TGCGCCAGCAGCTTGGACAGGGGTGGGTATGGCTACACCTTC.

V and J are TRBV5-4 and TRBJ1-1; unclear D gene. The length of the CDR3 is 13 residues. V lost 3 bases and J 7 bases, leaving 13 bases between the germline ends. The V gene's germline CDR1 is SGHNT and CDR2 YYREEE (reference sequence). The CDR3 nucleotides read TGTGCCAGCAGCTCCTATCCTTCAGGTGAAGCTTTCTTT. It translates to CASSSYPSGEAFF.

The chain uses TRBV27 and TRBJ2-1; possibly TRBD1 or TRBD2 for D (5 bases each). V was cut by 4 bases and J by 6 bases, with 10 bases left in between. Germline V gene data show CDR1 as MNHEY and CDR2 as SMNVEV (reference sequence). The CDR3 extends over 13 amino acids. CDR3 nucleotides: TGTGCCAGCAGTTCGGGGCTCGGCAATGAGCAGTTCTTC. Translating it yields CASSSGLGNEQFF.

J is TRBJ2-3 and V is TRBV2; 9 nucleotides line up with TRBD1. Germline CDR1 is SNHLY and CDR2 is FYNNEI. The CDR3 is 15 amino acids. V lost 5 bases to trimming and J lost 6 bases; unmatched junction nucleotides: 9. CDR3 sequence (DNA): TGTGCCAGCAGTCGACGGGACAGGGAAGGGGATACGCAGTATTTT. This encodes CASSRRDREGDTQYF.

The chain links TRBV27 to TRBJ1-1, with a tentative D call TRBD1 (6 bases). The CDR3 has 16 amino acids. Germline V lookup: CDR1 MNHEY, CDR2 SMNVEV (reference sequence). V was trimmed by 1 base and J by 1 base, leaving 13 bases between them. Here the CDR3 DNA reads TGTGCCAGCAGTTTATTTAAGACAGGACAGAACACTGAAGCTTTCTTT. This encodes CASSLFKTGQNTEAFF.

This chain links TRBV19 with TRBJ1-1; D ambiguous. The V and J ends lost 5 bases and 4 bases respectively, with 11 bases between them. The germline gives CDR1 LNHDA, CDR2 SQIVND (reference sequence). This CDR3 contains 13 residues. The CDR3 DNA reads TGTGCCAGTAGTGCCCCGGGGAGCACTGAAGCTTTCTTT. Its translation is CASSAPGSTEAFF.

The gene calls are TRBV7-2 and TRBJ2-5; 11 positions match TRBD1. Germline values: CDR1 SGHTA, CDR2 FQGNSA. Trimming took 1 base from V and 4 from J; bases not matched to a gene: 2. The CDR3 runs to 15 residues. The CDR3 bases are TGTGCCAGCAGCTTAGGGGGGACAGGGGGAGAGACCCAGTACTTC. Protein sequence: CASSLGGTGGETQYF.

This sequence joins TRBV11-2 and TRBJ1-2, with D perhaps matching TRBD1 (5 bases). There are 15 residues in the CDR3. Per the germline V gene, CDR1 is SGHAT and CDR2 is FQNNGV. Deletions cut 5 bases from V and 4 bases from J, with 17 bases between. The CDR3 nucleotides are TGTGCCAGCAGCCCGATGCTCGAGACAGCCTATGGCTACACCTTC. Translated: CASSPMLETAYGYTF.